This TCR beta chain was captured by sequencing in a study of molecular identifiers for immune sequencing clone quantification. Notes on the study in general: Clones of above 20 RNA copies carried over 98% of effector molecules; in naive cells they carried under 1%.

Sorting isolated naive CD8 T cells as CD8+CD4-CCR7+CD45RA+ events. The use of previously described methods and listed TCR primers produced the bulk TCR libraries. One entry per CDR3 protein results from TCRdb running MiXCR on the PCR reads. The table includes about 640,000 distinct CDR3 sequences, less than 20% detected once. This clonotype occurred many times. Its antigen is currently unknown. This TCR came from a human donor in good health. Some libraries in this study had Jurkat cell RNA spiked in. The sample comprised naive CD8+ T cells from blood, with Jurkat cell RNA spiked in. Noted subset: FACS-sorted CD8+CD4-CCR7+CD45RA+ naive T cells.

The CDR3 region has the DNA TGTGCCAGCAGTGACTGGACAGGGGGGGGTTACGAGCAGTACTTC. This translates into CASSDWTGGGYEQYF. This chain uses TRBV2 with TRBJ2-7; 10 positions agree with TRBD1. Germline V gene lookup returns CDR1 SNHLY and CDR2 FYNNEI. Trimming at V came to 3 bases and at J to 4 bases, leaving 6 bases not matched to a gene. The CDR3 consists of 15 residues.